The present TCR beta chain was sequenced within a study of cytomegalovirus exposure and HLA in healthy donors. Overall study: The 120 validation repertoires, a later analysis reported, used the same platform as the approximately 630 first-cohort repertoires. Study-wide results and limits: The classifier reportedly diagnosed cytomegalovirus status with high sensitivity and specificity. In vitro data verified three CMV-associated chains as specific for CMV antigens.

Here immunoSEQ multiplex PCR was the method, and the copy in TCRdb shows in-frame clones only, minus some. The sample shows some 250,000 clones, 90% of them seen only once. Turning to this clone: Its antigen is unknown.

Germline CDR1 reads MGHRA; CDR2 reads YSYEKL. The CDR3 contains 15 residues. Unmatched junction bases numbered 2, after V lost 2 bases and J lost 2 bases. This receptor was obtained from a woman aged 25 to 45 in good health and CMV-seronegative. The sequenced sample consisted of PBMCs. The gene calls are TRBV4-1 and TRBJ1-4, with 7 bases matching TRBD1. Written as DNA, the CDR3 is TGCGCCAGCAGCCAACCGACAGGGACTAATGAAAAACTGTTTTTT. Its translation: CASSQPTGTNEKLFF.